This section outlines one T cell receptor beta chain sequence together with its context. These data come from a study of T cell changes during pregnancy in multiple sclerosis. Measured with immunoSEQ multiplex PCR; TCRdb has only the in-frame clones, and not every one. The sample has fewer than 85,000 clones, approximately 94% seen once. The CDR3 has 19 residues. CDR1 SGHRS and CDR2 YFSETQ come from the germline V gene. J lost 2 bases, V lost 4 bases, and 19 bases had no gene match. Specimen: peripheral blood, collected after pregnancy. This chain links TRBV5-1 with TRBJ2-3; 7 bases align to TRBD1. The receptor was isolated from a female donor in good health, enrolled as a control in a pregnancy study. CDR3 in amino acids: CASSPPPDRERLHTDTQYF. The CDR3 region has the DNA TGCGCCAGCAGCCCCCCCCCTGACAGGGAAAGGTTACACACAGATACGCAGTATTTT.